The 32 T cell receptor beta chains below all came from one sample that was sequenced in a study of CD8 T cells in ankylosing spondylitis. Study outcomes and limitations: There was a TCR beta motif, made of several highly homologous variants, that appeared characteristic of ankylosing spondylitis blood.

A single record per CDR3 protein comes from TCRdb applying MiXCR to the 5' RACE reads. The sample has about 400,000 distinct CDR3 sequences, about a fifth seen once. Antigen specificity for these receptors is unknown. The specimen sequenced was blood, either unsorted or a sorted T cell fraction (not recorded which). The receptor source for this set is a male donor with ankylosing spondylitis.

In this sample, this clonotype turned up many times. CDR3 sequence (DNA): TGCAGCGTCGTTGCAGGGAGAATAGGTTCGGATGAGCAGTTCTTC. It is translated as CSVVAGRIGSDEQFF. This chain uses TRBV29-1 with TRBJ2-1; D is possibly TRBD1 or TRBD2 (5 bases each). Trimming left V 6 bases short and J 8 bases short, with 23 bases between. Germline CDR1 and CDR2: SQVTM and ANQGSEA. The CDR3 runs 15 residues.

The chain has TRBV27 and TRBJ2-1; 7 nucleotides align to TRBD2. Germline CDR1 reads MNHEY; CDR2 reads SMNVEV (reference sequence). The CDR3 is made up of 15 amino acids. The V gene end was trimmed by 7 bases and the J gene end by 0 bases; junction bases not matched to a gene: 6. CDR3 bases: TGTGCCAGCAAGGGGAGGGCCGGCTCCTACAATGAGCAGTTCTTC. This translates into CASKGRAGSYNEQFF.

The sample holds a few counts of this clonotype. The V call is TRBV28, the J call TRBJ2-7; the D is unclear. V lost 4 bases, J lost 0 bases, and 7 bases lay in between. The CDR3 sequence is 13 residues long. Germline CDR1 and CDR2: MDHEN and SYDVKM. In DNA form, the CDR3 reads TGTGCCAGCAGTTCCGGCCTCTCCTACGAGCAGTACTTC. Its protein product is CASSSGLSYEQYF.

DNA of the CDR3: TGTGCCAGCAGCGTAGGGGACAGGTACAATGAGCAGTTCTTC. Translating gives CASSVGDRYNEQFF. V usage is TRBV9 and J usage is TRBJ2-1; 8 bases are shared with TRBD1. The CDR3 length is 14 residues. Trimming at V came to 0 bases and at J to 4 bases, leaving 0 bases not matched to a gene. Germline V gene lookup returns CDR1 SGDLS and CDR2 YYNGEE.

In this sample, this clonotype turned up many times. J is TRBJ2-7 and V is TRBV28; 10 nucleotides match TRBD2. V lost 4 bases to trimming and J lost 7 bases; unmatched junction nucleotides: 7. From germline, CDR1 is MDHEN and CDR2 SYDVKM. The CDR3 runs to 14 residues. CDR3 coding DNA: TGTGCCAGCAGTTCTCTAGCGGGAGAGGCAGAGCAGTACTTC. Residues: CASSSLAGEAEQYF. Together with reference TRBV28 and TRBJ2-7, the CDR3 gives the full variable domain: DVKVTQSSRYLVKRTGEKVFLECVQDMDHENMFWYRQDPGLGLRLIYFSYDVKMKEKGDIPEGYSVSREKKERFSLILESASTNQTSMYLCASSSLAGEAEQYFGPGTRLTVT.

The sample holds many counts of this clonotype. The CDR3 DNA is TGTGCCAGCAGTAGGGACTACAAGTGGAACGAGCAGTACTTC. Translation: CASSRDYKWNEQYF. The J gene is TRBJ2-7, the V gene TRBV3-1, with TRBD2 matching 7 bases. Per germline, CDR1 LGHDT and CDR2 YNNKEL (reference sequence). V lost 6 bases and J lost 5; bases outside the gene matches: 10. The CDR3 is made up of 14 amino acids.

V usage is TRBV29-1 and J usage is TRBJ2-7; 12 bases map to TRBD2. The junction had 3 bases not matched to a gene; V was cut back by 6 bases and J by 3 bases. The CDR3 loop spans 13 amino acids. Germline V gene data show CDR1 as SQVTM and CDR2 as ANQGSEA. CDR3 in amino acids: CSVRTSGNYEQYF. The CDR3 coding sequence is TGCAGCGTCCGGACTAGCGGGAACTACGAGCAGTACTTC.

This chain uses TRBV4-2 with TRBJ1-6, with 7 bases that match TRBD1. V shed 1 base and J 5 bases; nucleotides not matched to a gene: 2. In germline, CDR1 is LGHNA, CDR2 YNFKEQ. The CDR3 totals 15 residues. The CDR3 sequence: CASSQVGTDNSPLHF. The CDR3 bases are TGTGCCAGCAGCCAAGTCGGGACAGATAATTCACCCCTCCACTTT.

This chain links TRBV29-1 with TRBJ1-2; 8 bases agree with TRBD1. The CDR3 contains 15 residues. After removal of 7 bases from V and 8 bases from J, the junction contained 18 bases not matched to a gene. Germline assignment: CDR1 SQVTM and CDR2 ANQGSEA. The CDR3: CSATEGTGRPIGYTF. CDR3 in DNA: TGCAGCGCCACCGAAGGGACAGGAAGACCCATAGGCTACACCTTC. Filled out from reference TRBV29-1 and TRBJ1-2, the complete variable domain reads SAVISQKPSRDICQRGTSLTIQCQVDSQVTMMFWYRQQPGQSLTLIATANQGSEATYESGFVIDKFPISRPNLTFSTLTVSNMSPEDSSIYLCSATEGTGRPIGYTFGSGTRLTVV.

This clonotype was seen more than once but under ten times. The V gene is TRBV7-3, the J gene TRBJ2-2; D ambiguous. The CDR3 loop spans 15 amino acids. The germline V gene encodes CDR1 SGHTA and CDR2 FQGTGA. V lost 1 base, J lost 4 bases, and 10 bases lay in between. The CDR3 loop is CASSLSLPPTGELFF. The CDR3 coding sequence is TGTGCCAGCAGCTTAAGTCTCCCCCCCACCGGGGAGCTGTTTTTT.

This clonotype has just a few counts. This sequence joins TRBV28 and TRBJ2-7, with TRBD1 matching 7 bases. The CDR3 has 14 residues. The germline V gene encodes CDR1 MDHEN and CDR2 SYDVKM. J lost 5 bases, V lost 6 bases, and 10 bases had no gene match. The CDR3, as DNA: TGTGCCAGCAGGGTCATGACAGGGCAAAACGAGCAGTACTTC. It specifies CASRVMTGQNEQYF.

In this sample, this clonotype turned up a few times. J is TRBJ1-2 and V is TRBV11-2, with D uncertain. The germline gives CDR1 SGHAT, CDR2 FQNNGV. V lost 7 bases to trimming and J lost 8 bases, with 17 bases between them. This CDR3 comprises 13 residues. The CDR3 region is CASTHSGSGGYTF. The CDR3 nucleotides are TGTGCCAGCACCCATTCCGGGTCTGGAGGCTACACCTTC.

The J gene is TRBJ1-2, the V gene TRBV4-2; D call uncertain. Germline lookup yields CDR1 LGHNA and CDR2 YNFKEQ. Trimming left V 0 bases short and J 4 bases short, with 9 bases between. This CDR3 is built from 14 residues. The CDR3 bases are TGTGCCAGCAGCCAAGACCAAGGGAGCTATGGCTACACCTTC. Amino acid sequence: CASSQDQGSYGYTF.

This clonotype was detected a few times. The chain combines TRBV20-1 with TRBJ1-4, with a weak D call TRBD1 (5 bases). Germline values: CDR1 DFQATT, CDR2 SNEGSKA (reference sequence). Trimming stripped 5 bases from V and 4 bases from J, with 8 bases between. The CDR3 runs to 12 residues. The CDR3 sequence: CSARGDNEKLFF. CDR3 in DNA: TGCAGTGCTCGAGGGGATAATGAAAAACTGTTTTTT.

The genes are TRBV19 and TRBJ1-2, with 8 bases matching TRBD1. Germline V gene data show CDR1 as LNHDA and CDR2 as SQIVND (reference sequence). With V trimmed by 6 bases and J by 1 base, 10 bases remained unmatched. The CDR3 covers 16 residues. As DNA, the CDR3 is TGTGCCAGTAGGGACTTCGGGACAGGAGTTAACTATGGCTACACCTTC. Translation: CASRDFGTGVNYGYTF.

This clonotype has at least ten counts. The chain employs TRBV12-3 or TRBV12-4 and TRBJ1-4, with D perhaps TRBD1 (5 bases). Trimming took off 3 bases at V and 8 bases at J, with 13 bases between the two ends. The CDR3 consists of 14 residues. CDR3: CASSFLGGGEKLFF. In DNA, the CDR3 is TGTGCCAGCAGTTTCCTCGGGGGTGGCGAAAAACTGTTTTTT.

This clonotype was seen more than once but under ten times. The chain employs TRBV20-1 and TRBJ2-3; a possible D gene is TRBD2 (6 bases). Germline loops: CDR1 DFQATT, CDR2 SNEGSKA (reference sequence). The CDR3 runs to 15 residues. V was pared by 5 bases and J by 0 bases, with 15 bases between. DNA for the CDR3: TGCAGTGCTGAGACGGCCGGGACTAGCACAGATACGCAGTATTTT. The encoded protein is CSAETAGTSTDTQYF.

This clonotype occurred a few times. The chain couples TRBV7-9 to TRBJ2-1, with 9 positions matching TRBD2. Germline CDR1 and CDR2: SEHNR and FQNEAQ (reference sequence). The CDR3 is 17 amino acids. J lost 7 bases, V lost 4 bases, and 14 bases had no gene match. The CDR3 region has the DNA TGTGCCAGCAGCTCAACCTATAGCGGGAGAACTGGGAATGAGCAGTTCTTC. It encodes CASSSTYSGRTGNEQFF.

The CDR3 DNA is TGTGCCAGCTCACCACGTCTCCCCGGGACTAGCGGGAGGTACACCGGGGAGCTGTTTTTT. Residues: CASSPRLPGTSGRYTGELFF. The J gene is TRBJ2-2, the V gene TRBV18, with 15 bases that match TRBD2. Per germline, CDR1 KGHSH and CDR2 LQKENI. Trimming at V came to 1 base and at J to 3 bases, leaving 9 bases not matched to a gene. The CDR3 covers 20 residues. Full variable domain (remainder filled in from reference TRBV18 and TRBJ2-2): NAGVMQNPRHLVRRRGQEARLRCSPMKGHSHVYWYRQLPEEGLKFMVYLQKENIIDESGMPKERFSAEFPKEGPSILRIQQVVRGDSAAYFCASSPRLPGTSGRYTGELFFGEGSRLTVL.

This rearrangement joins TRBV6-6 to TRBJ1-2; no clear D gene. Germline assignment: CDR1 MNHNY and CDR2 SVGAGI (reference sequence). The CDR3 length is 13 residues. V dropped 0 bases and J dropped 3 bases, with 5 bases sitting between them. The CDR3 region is CASSYSVDYGYTF. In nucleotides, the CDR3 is TGTGCCAGCAGTTACTCGGTAGACTATGGCTACACCTTC.

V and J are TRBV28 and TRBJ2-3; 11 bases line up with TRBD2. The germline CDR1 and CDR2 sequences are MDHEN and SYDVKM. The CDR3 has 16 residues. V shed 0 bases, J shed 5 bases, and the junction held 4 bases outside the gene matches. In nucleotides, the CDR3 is TGTGCCAGCAGTTTATGGACTAGCGGGAAGAAAGATACGCAGTATTTT. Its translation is CASSLWTSGKKDTQYF.

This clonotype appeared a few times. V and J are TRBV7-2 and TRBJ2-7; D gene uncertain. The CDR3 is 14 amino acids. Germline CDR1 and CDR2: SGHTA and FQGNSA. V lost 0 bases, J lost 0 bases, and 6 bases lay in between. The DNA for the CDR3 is TGTGCCAGCAGCTTAGCGGTGAGCTCCTACGAGCAGTACTTC. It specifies CASSLAVSSYEQYF.

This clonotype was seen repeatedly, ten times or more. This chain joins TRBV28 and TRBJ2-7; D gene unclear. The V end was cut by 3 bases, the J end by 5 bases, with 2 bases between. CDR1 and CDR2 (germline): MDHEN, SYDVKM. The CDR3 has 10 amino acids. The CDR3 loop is CASSFHEQYF. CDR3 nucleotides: TGTGCCAGCAGTTTCCACGAGCAGTACTTC.

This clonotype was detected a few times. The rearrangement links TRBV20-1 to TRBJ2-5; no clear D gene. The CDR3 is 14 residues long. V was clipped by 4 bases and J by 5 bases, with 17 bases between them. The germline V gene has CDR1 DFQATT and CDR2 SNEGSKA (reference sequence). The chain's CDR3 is CSAILGAVRETQYF. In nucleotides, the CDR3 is TGCAGTGCTATCCTAGGTGCTGTAAGGGAGACCCAGTACTTC.

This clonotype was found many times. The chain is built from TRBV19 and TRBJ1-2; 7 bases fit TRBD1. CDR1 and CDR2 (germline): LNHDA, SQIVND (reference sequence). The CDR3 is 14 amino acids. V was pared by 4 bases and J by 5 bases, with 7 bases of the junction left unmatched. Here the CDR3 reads CASSKLPGQYGYTF. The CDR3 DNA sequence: TGTGCCAGTAGTAAGCTACCGGGACAGTATGGCTACACCTTC.

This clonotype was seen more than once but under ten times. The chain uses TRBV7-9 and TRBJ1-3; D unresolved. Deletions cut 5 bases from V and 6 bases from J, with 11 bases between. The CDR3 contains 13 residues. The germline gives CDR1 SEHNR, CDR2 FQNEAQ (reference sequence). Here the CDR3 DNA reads TGTGCCAGCAGCAAAAACGGTCCAAACACCATATATTTT. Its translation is CASSKNGPNTIYF.

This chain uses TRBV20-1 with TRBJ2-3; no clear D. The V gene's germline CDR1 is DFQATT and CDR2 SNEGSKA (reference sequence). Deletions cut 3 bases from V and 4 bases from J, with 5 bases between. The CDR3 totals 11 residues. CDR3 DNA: TGCAGTGCTAGGAGGCCAGATACGCAGTATTTT. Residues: CSARRPDTQYF.

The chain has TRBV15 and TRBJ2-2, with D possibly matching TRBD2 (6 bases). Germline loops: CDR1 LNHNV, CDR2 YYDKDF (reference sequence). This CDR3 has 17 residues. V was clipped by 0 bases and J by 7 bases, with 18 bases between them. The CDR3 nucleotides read TGTGCCACCAGCAGAGATTTGAATAGCGGAGCTAACGGGGAGCTGTTTTTT. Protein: CATSRDLNSGANGELFF.

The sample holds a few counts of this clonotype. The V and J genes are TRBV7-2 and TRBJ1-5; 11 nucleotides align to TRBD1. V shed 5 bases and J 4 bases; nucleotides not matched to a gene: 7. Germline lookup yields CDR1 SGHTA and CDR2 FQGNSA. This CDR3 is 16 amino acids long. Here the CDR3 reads CASSIGDRGFNQPQHF. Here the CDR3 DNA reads TGTGCCAGCAGCATAGGGGACAGGGGGTTTAATCAGCCCCAGCATTTT. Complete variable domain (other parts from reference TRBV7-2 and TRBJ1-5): GAGVSQSPSNKVTEKGKDVELRCDPISGHTALYWYRQSLGQGLEFLIYFQGNSAPDKSGLPSDRFSAERTGGSVSTLTIQRTQQEDSAVYLCASSIGDRGFNQPQHFGDGTRLSIL.

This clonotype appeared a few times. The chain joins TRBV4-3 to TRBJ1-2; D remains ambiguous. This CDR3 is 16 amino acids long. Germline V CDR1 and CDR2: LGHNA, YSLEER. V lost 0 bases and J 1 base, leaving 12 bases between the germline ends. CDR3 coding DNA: TGCGCCAGCAGCCAAGATGCCGCTCCTCATAACTATGGCTACACCTTC. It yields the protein CASSQDAAPHNYGYTF.

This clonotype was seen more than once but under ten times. For the CDR3, the DNA is TGCAGTGCACGTAAGGACATCAATTACGAGCAGTACTTC. This sequence encodes CSARKDINYEQYF. J is TRBJ2-7 and V is TRBV20-1, with D perhaps TRBD1 (5 bases). CDR1 and CDR2 from the germline V gene are DFQATT and SNEGSKA (reference sequence). V was pared by 6 bases and J by 4 bases, with 16 bases between. The CDR3 is 13 amino acids.

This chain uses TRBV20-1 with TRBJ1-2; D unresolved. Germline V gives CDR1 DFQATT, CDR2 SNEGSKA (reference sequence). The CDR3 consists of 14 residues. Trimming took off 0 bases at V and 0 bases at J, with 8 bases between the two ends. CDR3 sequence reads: CSAREEPSNYGYTF. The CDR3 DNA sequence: TGCAGTGCTAGAGAAGAACCCTCTAACTATGGCTACACCTTC.